These 22 T cell receptor beta chains share one sample of origin, sequenced in a study of human T cells and chemical hapten exposure. Via MiXCR, TCRdb re-called the RACE reads, giving one row per CDR3 protein. Here the sample spans 95,000 to 150,000 distinct CDR3 sequences, roughly an eighth being singletons. Documented time point: patch test 1, 2 weeks after DPC sensitization. Treatment given: therapeutic diphenylcyclopropenone sensitization with weekly scalp DPC. Material: whole blood, obtained in connection with sensitization to the hapten diphenylcyclopropenone (DPC). The receptors were gathered from a man younger than 30 with alopecia areata. Some clones in this sample may be carry-over from other donors' samples.

This clonotype showed up just a few times. This chain links TRBV18 with TRBJ1-6; no clear D. Trimming removed 3 bases at V and 7 bases at J, with 10 bases between. Germline CDR1 and CDR2: KGHSH and LQKENI. The length of the CDR3 is 14 residues. This CDR3 is CASSPYQKNSPLHF. DNA of the CDR3: TGTGCCAGCTCACCGTACCAGAAAAATTCACCCCTCCACTTT.

This clonotype was found a few times. The V and J genes are TRBV12-3 or TRBV12-4 and TRBJ1-3; D is undetermined. The V gene lost 3 bases and the J gene lost 4 bases, with 10 bases spanning the gap. The CDR3 spans 14 residues. The CDR3 is CASSFVSRGNTIYF. The CDR3 DNA reads as TGTGCCAGCAGTTTCGTCTCTAGGGGAAACACCATATATTTT.

Only a few counts were recorded for this clonotype. The CDR3 nucleotides are TGCAGTGCTAGAGATCGACCCAGGGGTAACACTGAAGCTTTCTTT. It translates to CSARDRPRGNTEAFF. The gene calls are TRBV20-1 and TRBJ1-1; D may be TRBD1 (6 bases). V was cut by 0 bases and J by 2 bases, with 13 bases left in between. Germline-derived CDR1 and CDR2 are DFQATT and SNEGSKA (reference sequence). The CDR3 has 15 amino acids.

This clonotype showed up many times. This chain links TRBV10-3 with TRBJ1-2; 8 positions agree with TRBD1. V gave up 8 bases and J gave up 13 bases; unmatched junction bases: 6. The germline CDR1 and CDR2 sequences are ENHRY and SYGVKD. The CDR3 spans 10 residues. This chain's CDR3 is CAIGQGLATF. CDR3 sequence (DNA): TGTGCCATCGGACAGGGCCTGGCCACCTTC.

This clonotype turned up a few times. CDR3 region: CASSLASSGSDTQYF. The DNA of the CDR3 is TGCGCCAGCAGCTTGGCTTCTAGCGGATCAGATACGCAGTATTTT. This chain links TRBV5-1 with TRBJ2-3, with 7 bases fitting TRBD2. The ends lost 0 bases at V and 4 bases at J; junction bases unmatched: 5. Germline-derived CDR1 and CDR2 are SGHRS and YFSETQ. The CDR3 runs 15 residues.

This clonotype was picked up a small number of times. The gene calls are TRBV10-3 and TRBJ2-4, with D tentatively TRBD1 or TRBD2 (5 bases each). CDR1 is ENHRY, CDR2 SYGVKD, per germline. The V gene lost 0 bases and the J gene lost 7 bases, with 16 bases spanning the gap. The CDR3 has 16 residues. This CDR3 is CAISESGEEKLNIQYF. Written as DNA, the CDR3 is TGTGCCATCAGTGAGTCGGGGGAAGAAAAGCTGAACATTCAGTACTTC.

This clonotype was seen more than once but under ten times. The genes are TRBV7-3 and TRBJ2-1; D may be TRBD1 or TRBD2 (5 bases each). Germline V CDR1 and CDR2: SGHTA, FQGTGA. The CDR3 has 15 residues. V lost 5 bases, J lost 5 bases, and 16 bases lay in between. This chain's CDR3 is CASSPPPGTHNEQFF. CDR3 coding DNA: TGTGCCAGCAGCCCACCCCCCGGGACCCACAATGAGCAGTTCTTC.

The chain uses TRBV27 and TRBJ1-2; 7 nucleotides align to TRBD1. This CDR3 is built from 14 residues. Losses at the gene ends were 6 bases for V and 8 bases for J; bases not matched to a gene: 12. Germline CDR1 reads MNHEY; CDR2 reads SMNVEV (reference sequence). The CDR3 DNA reads TGTGCCAGCAGCCCCCGACAGGGTACGAGCGGCTACACCTTC. Amino acids: CASSPRQGTSGYTF.

This clonotype was found many times. The chain uses TRBV27 and TRBJ1-1; D is possibly TRBD1 (5 bases). The CDR3 is made up of 16 amino acids. The V gene's germline CDR1 is MNHEY and CDR2 SMNVEV (reference sequence). V shed 4 bases and J shed 7 bases, with 22 bases lying between them. This CDR3 is CASSSPQGLVGNEAFF. The CDR3 bases are TGTGCCAGCAGTTCACCGCAGGGTCTTGTAGGTAATGAAGCTTTCTTT.

As regards this clonotype: It is unclear where the CDR3 begins or ends on the DNA, so no DNA is shown, and the CDR3 is as TCRdb lists it. The chain employs TRBV7-5 and TRBJ1-2; the D call of TRBD1 is as the table states it, not checked on the DNA. TRBV7-5 is labeled a pseudogene. The CDR3 extends over 16 residues, inclusive of both ends. CDR3 sequence: CISVSEARTDYCGYTF.

This clonotype appeared many times. This chain uses TRBV15 with TRBJ2-7; 7 nucleotides line up with TRBD1. CDR3 length: 13 residues. Germline V gene sequence: CDR1 LNHNV, CDR2 YYDKDF (reference sequence). V was pared by 3 bases and J by 3 bases, with 2 bases of the junction left unmatched. The CDR3 DNA follows: TGTGCCACCAGCAGGGACAGGAGCTACGAGCAGTACTTC. This translates into CATSRDRSYEQYF.

This clonotype was seen repeatedly, ten times or more. The J gene is TRBJ1-2, the V gene TRBV6-2 or TRBV6-3; no firm D call. The V end lost 5 bases, the J end lost 7 bases, and 8 bases lay between the germline ends. The CDR3 contains 11 residues. CDR1 is MNHEY, CDR2 SVGEGT, per germline. CDR3 amino acids: CASSDRFGYTF. In DNA form, the CDR3 reads TGTGCCAGCAGTGACCGCTTTGGCTACACCTTC.

This clonotype was seen a handful of times. The V gene is TRBV6-1, the J gene TRBJ2-3; no clear D. V gave up 3 bases and J gave up 5 bases, with 6 bases separating them. The CDR3 has 12 residues. CDR1 MNHNS and CDR2 SASEGT come from the germline V gene. The CDR3 protein is CASSDIEDTQYF. The CDR3 DNA follows: TGTGCCAGCAGTGACATCGAAGATACGCAGTATTTT.

CDR3 region: CAISDERPYEQYF. CDR3 coding DNA: TGTGCCATCAGTGACGAACGCCCCTACGAGCAGTACTTC. This rearrangement joins TRBV10-3 to TRBJ2-7, with unresolved D. V was clipped by 3 bases and J by 2 bases, with 8 bases between them. In germline, CDR1 is ENHRY, CDR2 SYGVKD. This CDR3 comprises 13 residues.

This clonotype was counted at least ten times. This chain joins TRBV20-1 and TRBJ1-2; TRBD1 matches at 7 bases. The CDR3 totals 14 residues. Germline V CDR1 and CDR2: DFQATT, SNEGSKA (reference sequence). Trimming at V came to 6 bases and at J to 2 bases, leaving 9 bases not matched to a gene. This CDR3 reads CSARRDSLNYGYTF. In DNA form, the CDR3 reads TGCAGTGCCCGACGGGACAGTCTAAACTATGGCTACACCTTC.

The table lists this clonotype with many counts. The CDR3 region has the DNA TGTGCCAGCAGTGACTCAACGGGGACCGGGGAGCTGTTTTTT. Its translation: CASSDSTGTGELFF. The chain joins TRBV6-4 to TRBJ2-2; tentative D call: TRBD2 (5 bases). The CDR3 has 14 amino acids. Looked up from germline, CDR1 is MRHNA and CDR2 is SNTAGT. Trimming left V 0 bases short and J 5 bases short, with 7 bases between.

There are many counts of this clonotype. This chain connects TRBV12-3 or TRBV12-4 to TRBJ1-5, with D perhaps TRBD1 (5 bases). V was trimmed by 4 bases and J by 0 bases, leaving 13 bases between them. CDR3 size: 16 residues. CDR3 residues: CASSSGLLFSNQPQHF. CDR3 nucleotide sequence: TGTGCCAGCAGTTCAGGGTTATTATTTAGCAATCAGCCCCAGCATTTT.

This chain connects TRBV24-1 to TRBJ2-3; D assignment may be TRBD1 or TRBD2 (5 bases each). The CDR3 has 16 residues. V lost 3 bases to trimming and J lost 2 bases, with 14 bases between them. CDR1 is KGHDR and CDR2 is SFDVKD in the germline V gene. The CDR3 region has the DNA TGTGCCACCAGTGATGGGGACCAAATCCTCACAGATACGCAGTATTTT. Translating it yields CATSDGDQILTDTQYF.

V and J are TRBV29-1 and TRBJ1-2, with unresolved D. CDR3 length: 13 residues. V gave up 2 bases and J gave up 0 bases, with 7 bases separating them. Germline loops: CDR1 SQVTM, CDR2 ANQGSEA. In DNA form, the CDR3 reads TGCAGCGTTGAATCGCCAGCTAACTATGGCTACACCTTC. Its protein is CSVESPANYGYTF.

This sequence joins TRBV3-1 and TRBJ2-7; D possibly corresponds to TRBD2 (5 bases). Germline V gene lookup returns CDR1 LGHDT and CDR2 YNNKEL (reference sequence). This CDR3 spans 14 amino acids. V dropped 5 bases and J dropped 3 bases, with 14 bases sitting between them. The CDR3 reads CASSSRTGFYEQYF. CDR3 DNA: TGTGCCAGCAGCTCCCGGACGGGATTCTACGAGCAGTACTTC.

The chain employs TRBV10-1 and TRBJ2-5; D call uncertain. The germline CDR1 and CDR2 sequences are WNHNN and SYGVQD (reference sequence). The CDR3 loop spans 13 amino acids. V dropped 0 bases and J dropped 1 base, with 3 bases sitting between them. The CDR3, as DNA: TGCGCCAGCAGTGAGTCGCGCCAAGAGACCCAGTACTTC. Amino acid sequence: CASSESRQETQYF.

The rearrangement links TRBV7-9 to TRBJ2-7, with D possibly being TRBD1 (6 bases). Trimming pared 1 base from V and 3 bases from J, leaving 13 bases between. The CDR3 extends over 15 amino acids. Germline V gene data show CDR1 as SEHNR and CDR2 as FQNEAQ (reference sequence). The CDR3 region has the DNA TGTGCCAGCAGCTTAGTGTCTACAGGGTACTACGAGCAGTACTTC. This encodes CASSLVSTGYYEQYF.